This T cell receptor (beta chain) originates from a study of cytomegalovirus exposure and HLA in healthy donors. The V gene lost 5 bases and the J gene lost 4 bases, with 16 bases spanning the gap. The CDR3 is 15 residues long. Germline lookup yields CDR1 SGHTA and CDR2 FQGNSA. Data came from immunoSEQ multiplex PCR; TCRdb stores just in-frame clones and leaves some out. The sample holds some 330,000 clones, about nine tenths seen once. This clonotype was sampled from a woman under 30 in good health and CMV-seronegative. The sequencing input was PBMCs. The chain has TRBV7-2 and TRBJ2-3; possible D gene TRBD2, 6 bases. CDR3 sequence (DNA): TGTGCCAGCAGCCTCGCGGGGAATTTGGCAGATACGCAGTATTTT. The encoded protein is CASSLAGNLADTQYF.